A single sample gave rise to the 9 T cell receptor beta chains below, sequenced in a study of T cell responses to AZD1222 COVID-19 vaccine. The table came from immunoSEQ multiplex PCR; TCRdb's copy has only in-frame clones and leaves some out. The data contain 150,000 to 200,000 clones, around 94% of them singletons. The sample in question was peripheral blood, obtained on day 0 of AZD1222 vaccination. Receptor source: an adult in good health.

The chain recombines TRBV28 with TRBJ2-1; D perhaps matches TRBD1 (6 bases). This CDR3 region has 16 residues. Trimming left V 8 bases short and J 10 bases short, with 27 bases between. Germline V lookup: CDR1 MDHEN, CDR2 SYDVKM. CDR3 in amino acids: CASSPIWSGVNHEQFF. The CDR3 DNA sequence: TGTGCCAGCTCTCCCATCTGGTCAGGGGTGAATCACGAGCAGTTCTTC. Full variable domain (rest looked up from reference TRBV28 and TRBJ2-1): DVKVTQSSRYLVKRTGEKVFLECVQDMDHENMFWYRQDPGLGLRLIYFSYDVKMKEKGDIPEGYSVSREKKERFSLILESASTNQTSMYLCASSPIWSGVNHEQFFGPGTRLTVL.

The chain employs TRBV5-4 and TRBJ1-3, with TRBD1 as a possible D gene (6 bases). V lost 6 bases and J 2 bases, leaving 12 bases between the germline ends. CDR1 and CDR2 (germline): SGHNT, YYREEE (reference sequence). The CDR3 consists of 14 residues. The chain's CDR3 is CASKVQGTGNTIYF. The CDR3 DNA reads as TGTGCCAGCAAAGTACAGGGAACTGGAAACACCATATATTTT.

The chain joins TRBV7-9 to TRBJ1-3; D remains ambiguous. CDR3 length: 16 amino acids. The germline gives CDR1 SEHNR, CDR2 FQNEAQ (reference sequence). Trimming shortened V by 6 bases and J by 0 bases, and 15 bases separated the two germline ends. This CDR3 reads CASSNYRIGSGNTIYF. In nucleotides, the CDR3 is TGTGCCAGCAGTAACTATAGAATCGGCTCTGGAAACACCATATATTTT.

The chain couples TRBV5-1 to TRBJ1-2; maybe TRBD1 (5 bases). This CDR3 contains 15 residues. Germline V gene lookup returns CDR1 SGHRS and CDR2 YFSETQ. V was trimmed by 0 bases and J by 4 bases, leaving 13 bases between them. CDR3 DNA sequence: TGCGCCAGCAGCTTGGCCCCGGACACCAGCTATGGCTACACCTTC. It encodes CASSLAPDTSYGYTF. Supplemented by reference TRBV5-1 and TRBJ1-2, the full variable domain reads KAGVTQTPRYLIKTRGQQVTLSCSPISGHRSVSWYQQTPGQGLQFLFEYFSETQRNKGNFPGRFSGRQFSNSRSEMNVSTLELGDSALYLCASSLAPDTSYGYTFGSGTRLTVV.

V usage is TRBV15 and J usage is TRBJ2-4; the D is unclear. The CDR3 loop spans 13 amino acids. The ends were cut back, 3 bases at V and 0 bases at J, with 3 bases in the middle. Germline loops: CDR1 LNHNV, CDR2 YYDKDF (reference sequence). CDR3 nucleotides: TGTGCCACCAGCAGCGGAGCCAAAAACATTCAGTACTTC. Translating it yields CATSSGAKNIQYF.

This chain uses TRBV3-1 (or the pseudogene TRBV3-2) with TRBJ1-1; 11 positions agree with TRBD1. CDR1 is LGHDT and CDR2 is YNNKEL in the germline V gene (reference sequence). The trim removed 0 bases at V and 4 bases at J, leaving 4 bases unmatched. The CDR3 spans 16 residues. The CDR3 coding sequence is TGTGCCAGCAGCCAAGATGCAGGGACAGGGGGCACTGAAGCTTTCTTT. As protein: CASSQDAGTGGTEAFF.

This chain connects TRBV4-3 to TRBJ2-5, with D uncertain. This CDR3 has 15 residues. V gave up 2 bases and J gave up 3 bases, with 13 bases separating them. Germline V gene sequence: CDR1 LGHNA, CDR2 YSLEER. CDR3 bases: TGCGCCAGCAGCCAAACCGGGCTTACCGAAGAGACCCAGTACTTC. Protein: CASSQTGLTEETQYF.

The chain recombines TRBV19 with TRBJ1-1; tentatively, D is TRBD1 (5 bases). Per germline, CDR1 LNHDA and CDR2 SQIVND (reference sequence). This CDR3 spans 16 amino acids. The germline V and J ends were trimmed by 8 bases and 3 bases, with 22 bases remaining between them. The CDR3 sequence: CASSKPGRYADTEAFF. Written as DNA, the CDR3 is TGTGCCAGTTCTAAGCCGGGACGATATGCGGACACTGAAGCTTTCTTT.

This chain connects TRBV19 to TRBJ1-2; D call uncertain. V lost 6 bases, J lost 4 bases, and 18 bases lay in between. Germline V gene lookup returns CDR1 LNHDA and CDR2 SQIVND (reference sequence). The CDR3 runs to 15 residues. The CDR3 sequence is CASSPGPGKPYGYTF. CDR3 DNA sequence: TGTGCCAGTAGCCCCGGACCTGGGAAACCCTATGGCTACACCTTC.